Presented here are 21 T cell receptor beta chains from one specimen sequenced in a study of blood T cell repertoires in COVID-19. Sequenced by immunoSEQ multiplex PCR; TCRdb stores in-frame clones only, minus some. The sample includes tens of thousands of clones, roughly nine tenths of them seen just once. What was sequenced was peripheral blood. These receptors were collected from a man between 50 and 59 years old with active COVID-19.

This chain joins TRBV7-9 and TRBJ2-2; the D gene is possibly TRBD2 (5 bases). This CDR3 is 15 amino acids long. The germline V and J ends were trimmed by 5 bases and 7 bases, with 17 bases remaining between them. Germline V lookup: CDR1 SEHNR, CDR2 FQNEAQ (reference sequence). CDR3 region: CASSASGEPSGELFF. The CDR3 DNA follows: TGTGCCAGCAGCGCCTCCGGGGAACCAAGCGGGGAGCTGTTTTTT.

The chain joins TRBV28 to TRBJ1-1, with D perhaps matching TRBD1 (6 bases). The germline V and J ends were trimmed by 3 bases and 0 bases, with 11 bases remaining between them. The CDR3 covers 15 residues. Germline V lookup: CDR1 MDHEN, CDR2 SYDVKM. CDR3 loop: CASSLPGQLNTEAFF. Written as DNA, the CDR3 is TGTGCCAGCAGTTTGCCCGGACAGTTGAACACTGAAGCTTTCTTT.

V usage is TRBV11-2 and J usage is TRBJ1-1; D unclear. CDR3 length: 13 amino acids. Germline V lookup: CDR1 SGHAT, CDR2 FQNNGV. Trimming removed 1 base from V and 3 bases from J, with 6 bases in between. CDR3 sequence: CASSLGRDTEAFF. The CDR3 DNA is TGTGCCAGCAGCTTAGGTCGAGACACTGAAGCTTTCTTT.

The CDR3 region is CASSQPRGTSGTDTQYF. CDR3 in DNA: TGTGCCAGCAGCCAGCCCCGAGGGACTAGCGGCACAGATACGCAGTATTTT. The chain carries TRBV3-1 (or the pseudogene TRBV3-2) and TRBJ2-3; 10 bases are a match to TRBD2. With 3 bases clipped from V and 1 base from J, the junction kept 7 bases outside the gene matches. The CDR3 is 17 amino acids. The germline CDR1 and CDR2 sequences are LGHDT and YNNKEL (reference sequence).

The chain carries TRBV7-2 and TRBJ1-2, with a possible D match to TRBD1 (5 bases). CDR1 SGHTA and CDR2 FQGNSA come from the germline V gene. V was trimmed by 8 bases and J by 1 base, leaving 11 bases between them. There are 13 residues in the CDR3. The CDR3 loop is CASGLTDNYGYTF. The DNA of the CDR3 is TGTGCCAGCGGGCTGACAGATAACTATGGCTACACCTTC.

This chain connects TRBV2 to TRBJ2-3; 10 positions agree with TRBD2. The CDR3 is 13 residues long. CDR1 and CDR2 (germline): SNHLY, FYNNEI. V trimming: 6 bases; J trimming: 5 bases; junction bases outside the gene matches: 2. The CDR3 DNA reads TGTGCCAGCAGATCTAGCGGGGGAGATACGCAGTATTTT. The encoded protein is CASRSSGGDTQYF.

The CDR3 sequence is CASSSSGRDSYEQYF. The DNA of the CDR3 is TGTGCCAGCAGTTCCAGCGGGAGGGACTCCTACGAGCAGTACTTC. This chain links TRBV28 with TRBJ2-7, with 10 bases that match TRBD2. Germline loops: CDR1 MDHEN, CDR2 SYDVKM. Trimming at V came to 4 bases and at J to 0 bases, leaving 3 bases not matched to a gene. This CDR3 contains 15 residues.

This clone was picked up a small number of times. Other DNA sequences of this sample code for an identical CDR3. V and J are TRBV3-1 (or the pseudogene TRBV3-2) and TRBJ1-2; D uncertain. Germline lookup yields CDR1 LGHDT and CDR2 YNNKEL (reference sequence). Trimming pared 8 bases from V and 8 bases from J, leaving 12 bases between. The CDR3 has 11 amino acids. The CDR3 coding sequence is TGTGCCAGCTCTCGGGGTCGAGGCTACACCTTC. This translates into CASSRGRGYTF.

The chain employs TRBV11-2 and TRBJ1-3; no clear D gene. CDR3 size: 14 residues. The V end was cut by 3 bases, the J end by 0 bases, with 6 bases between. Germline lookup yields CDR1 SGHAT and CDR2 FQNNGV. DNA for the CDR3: TGTGCCAGCAGCTTTGGCATCTCTGGAAACACCATATATTTT. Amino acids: CASSFGISGNTIYF. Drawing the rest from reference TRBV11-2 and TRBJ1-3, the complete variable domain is EAGVAQSPRYKIIEKRQSVAFWCNPISGHATLYWYQQILGQGPKLLIQFQNNGVVDDSQLPKDRFSAERLKGVDSTLKIQPAKLEDSAVYLCASSFGISGNTIYFGEGSWLTVV.

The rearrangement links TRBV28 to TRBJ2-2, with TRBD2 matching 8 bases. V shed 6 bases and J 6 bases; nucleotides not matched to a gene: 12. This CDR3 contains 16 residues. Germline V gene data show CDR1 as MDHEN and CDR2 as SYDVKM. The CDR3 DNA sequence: TGTGCCAGCAGCTCCGGTGGACTAGCTAGGTCCGGGGAGCTGTTTTTT. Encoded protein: CASSSGGLARSGELFF.

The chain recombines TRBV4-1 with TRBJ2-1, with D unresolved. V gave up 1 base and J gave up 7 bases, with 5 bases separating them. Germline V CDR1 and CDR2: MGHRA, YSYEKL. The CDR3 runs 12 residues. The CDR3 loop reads CASSQASNEQFF. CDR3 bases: TGCGCCAGCAGCCAAGCCTCTAATGAGCAGTTCTTC.

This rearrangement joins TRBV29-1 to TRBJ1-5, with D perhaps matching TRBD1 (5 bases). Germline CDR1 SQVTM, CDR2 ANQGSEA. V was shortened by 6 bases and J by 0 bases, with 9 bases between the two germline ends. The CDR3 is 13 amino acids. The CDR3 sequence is CSVRGGSNQPQHF. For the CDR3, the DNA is TGCAGCGTAAGGGGTGGTAGCAATCAGCCCCAGCATTTT.

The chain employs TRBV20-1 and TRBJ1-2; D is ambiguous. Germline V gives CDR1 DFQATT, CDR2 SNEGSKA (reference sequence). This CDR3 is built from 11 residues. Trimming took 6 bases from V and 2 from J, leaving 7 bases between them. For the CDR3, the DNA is TGCAGTGCGTCACAGAACTATGGCTACACCTTC. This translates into CSASQNYGYTF.

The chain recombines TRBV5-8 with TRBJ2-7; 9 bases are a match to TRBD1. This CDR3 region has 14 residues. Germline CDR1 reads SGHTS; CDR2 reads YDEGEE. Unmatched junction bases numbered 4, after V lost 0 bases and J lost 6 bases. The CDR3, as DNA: TGTGCCAGCAGCTTGGTTCTGACAGGGGGCGAGCAGTACTTC. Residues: CASSLVLTGGEQYF. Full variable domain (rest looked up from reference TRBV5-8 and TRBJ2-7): EAGVTQSPTHLIKTRGQQATLRCSPISGHTSVYWYQQALGLGLQFLLWYDEGEERNRGNFPPRFSGRQFPNYSSELNVNALELEDSALYLCASSLVLTGGEQYFGPGTRLTVT.

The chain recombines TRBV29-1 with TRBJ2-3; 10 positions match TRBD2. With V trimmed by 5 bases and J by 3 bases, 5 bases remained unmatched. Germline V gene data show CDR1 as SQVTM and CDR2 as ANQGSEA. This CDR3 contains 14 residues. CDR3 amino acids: CSVQLAGSTDTQYF. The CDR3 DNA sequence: TGCAGCGTTCAACTAGCGGGAAGTACAGATACGCAGTATTTT.

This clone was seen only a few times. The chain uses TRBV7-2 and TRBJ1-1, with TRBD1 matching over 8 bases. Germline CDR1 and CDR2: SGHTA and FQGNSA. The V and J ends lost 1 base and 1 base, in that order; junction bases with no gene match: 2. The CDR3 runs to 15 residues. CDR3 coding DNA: TGTGCCAGCAGCTTAGGTGGACAGGGGAACACTGAAGCTTTCTTT. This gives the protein CASSLGGQGNTEAFF.

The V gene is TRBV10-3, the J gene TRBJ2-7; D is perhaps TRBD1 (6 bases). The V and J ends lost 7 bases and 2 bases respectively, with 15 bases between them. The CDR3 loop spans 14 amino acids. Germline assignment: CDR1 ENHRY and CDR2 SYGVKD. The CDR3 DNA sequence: TGTGCCATCATGGGGGCACAGGGACCCTACGAGCAGTACTTC. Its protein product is CAIMGAQGPYEQYF.

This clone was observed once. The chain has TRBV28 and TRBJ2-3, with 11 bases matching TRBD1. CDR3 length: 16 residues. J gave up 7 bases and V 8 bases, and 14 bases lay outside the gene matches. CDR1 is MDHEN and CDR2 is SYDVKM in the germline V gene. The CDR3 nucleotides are TGTGCCAGCGGAAACATGAGAGGACAGGGGGCTTATACGCAGTATTTT. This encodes CASGNMRGQGAYTQYF.

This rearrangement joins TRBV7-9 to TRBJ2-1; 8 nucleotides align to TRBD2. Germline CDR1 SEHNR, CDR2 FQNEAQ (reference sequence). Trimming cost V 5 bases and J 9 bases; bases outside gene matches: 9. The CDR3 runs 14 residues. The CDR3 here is CASSRERETGEQFF. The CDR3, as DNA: TGTGCCAGCAGCCGGGAGCGGGAGACGGGTGAGCAGTTCTTC.

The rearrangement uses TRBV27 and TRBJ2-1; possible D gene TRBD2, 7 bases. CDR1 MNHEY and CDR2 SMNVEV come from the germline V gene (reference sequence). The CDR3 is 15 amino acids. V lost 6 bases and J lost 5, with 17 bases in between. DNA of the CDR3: TGTGCCAGCAGCCGCCGAGGGGGGGGTGACAATGAGCAGTTCTTC. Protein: CASSRRGGGDNEQFF.

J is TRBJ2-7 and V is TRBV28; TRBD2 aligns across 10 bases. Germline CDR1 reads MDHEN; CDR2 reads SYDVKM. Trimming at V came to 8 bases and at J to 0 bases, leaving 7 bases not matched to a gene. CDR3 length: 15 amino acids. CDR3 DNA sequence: TGTGCCAGCCGGAGAGGACTAGCGGACTCCTACGAGCAGTACTTC. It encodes CASRRGLADSYEQYF.